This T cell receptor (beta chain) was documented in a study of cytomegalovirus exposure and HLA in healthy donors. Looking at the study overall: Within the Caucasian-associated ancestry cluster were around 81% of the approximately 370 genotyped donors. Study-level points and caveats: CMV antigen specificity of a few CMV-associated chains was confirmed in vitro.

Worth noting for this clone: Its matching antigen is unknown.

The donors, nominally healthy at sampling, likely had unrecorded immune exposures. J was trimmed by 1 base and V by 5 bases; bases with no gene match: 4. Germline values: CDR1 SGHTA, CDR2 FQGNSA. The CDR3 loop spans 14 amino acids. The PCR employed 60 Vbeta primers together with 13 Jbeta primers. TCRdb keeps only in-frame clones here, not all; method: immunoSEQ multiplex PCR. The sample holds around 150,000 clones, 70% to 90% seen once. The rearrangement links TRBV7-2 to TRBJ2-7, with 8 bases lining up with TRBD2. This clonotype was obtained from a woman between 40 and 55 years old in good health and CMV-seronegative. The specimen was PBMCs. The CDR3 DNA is TGTGCCAGCAGCCCGCCGGGGGGGTCCTACGAGCAGTACTTC. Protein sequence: CASSPPGGSYEQYF.